A single sample is the source of the 19 T cell receptor beta chains below, sequenced in a study of response to subunit inactivated influenza vaccine. Via MiXCR, TCRdb re-called the RT-PCR reads, giving one row per CDR3 protein. The sample includes about half a million distinct CDR3 sequences, less than 8% of them seen just once. This material consisted of PBMCs from blood, taken around 25 months after vaccination. Source of these receptors: a man aged 45 to 70 who received an inactivated influenza vaccine.

J is TRBJ2-7 and V is TRBV7-8; perhaps TRBD2 as D (5 bases). Germline V CDR1 and CDR2: SGHVS, FQNEAQ. V was trimmed by 1 base and J by 2 bases, leaving 24 bases between them. The CDR3 runs to 19 residues. CDR3 region: CASSLGSYSGKGKAYEQYF. Written as DNA, the CDR3 is TGTGCCAGCAGCTTAGGATCGTACTCGGGAAAGGGTAAAGCCTACGAGCAGTACTTC.

This clonotype was counted many times. The chain employs TRBV7-9 and TRBJ2-7; 7 bases fit TRBD1. The CDR3 is made up of 15 amino acids. The ends lost 4 bases at V and 1 base at J; junction bases unmatched: 7. The V gene's germline CDR1 is SEHNR and CDR2 FQNEAQ (reference sequence). The CDR3: CASSSDRVVSYEQYF. The DNA of the CDR3 is TGTGCCAGCAGCTCAGACAGGGTTGTTTCCTACGAGCAGTACTTC.

This clonotype came up a few times. This sequence joins TRBV20-1 and TRBJ1-1; no reliable D call. The CDR3 covers 15 residues. V was pared by 0 bases and J by 7 bases, with 18 bases between. Germline V CDR1 and CDR2: DFQATT, SNEGSKA (reference sequence). DNA for the CDR3: TGCAGTGCTAGAGATCAGATCCGGGGATTTGGTGAAGCTTTCTTT. Its protein product is CSARDQIRGFGEAFF.

Ten or more counts support this clonotype. V usage is TRBV5-1 and J usage is TRBJ2-2; D perhaps matches TRBD1 (6 bases). The CDR3 runs 15 residues. The V end lost 1 base, the J end lost 0 bases, and 7 bases lay between the germline ends. CDR1 is SGHRS, CDR2 YFSETQ, per germline. CDR3 sequence reads: CASSLTGPNTGELFF. In DNA, the CDR3 is TGCGCCAGCAGCTTGACAGGGCCGAACACCGGGGAGCTGTTTTTT. The whole variable domain, remainder taken from reference TRBV5-1 and TRBJ2-2, is KAGVTQTPRYLIKTRGQQVTLSCSPISGHRSVSWYQQTPGQGLQFLFEYFSETQRNKGNFPGRFSGRQFSNSRSEMNVSTLELGDSALYLCASSLTGPNTGELFFGEGSRLTVL.

This clonotype has a handful of counts. The chain recombines TRBV5-1 with TRBJ2-5; TRBD2 agrees at 7 bases. Germline V gene data show CDR1 as SGHRS and CDR2 as YFSETQ. The CDR3 contains 15 residues. The trim removed 0 bases at V and 5 bases at J, leaving 7 bases unmatched. The CDR3 DNA follows: TGCGCCAGCAGCTTGGCGACTAGCTGGGGCGAGACCCAGTACTTC. Translating it yields CASSLATSWGETQYF. The full variable domain, with the rest looked up from reference TRBV5-1 and TRBJ2-5, is KAGVTQTPRYLIKTRGQQVTLSCSPISGHRSVSWYQQTPGQGLQFLFEYFSETQRNKGNFPGRFSGRQFSNSRSEMNVSTLELGDSALYLCASSLATSWGETQYFGPGTRLLVL.

This clonotype was counted many times. J is TRBJ2-3 and V is TRBV29-1; 10 positions agree with TRBD2. Trimming removed 4 bases from V and 1 base from J; junction bases left unmatched: 2. The germline V gene encodes CDR1 SQVTM and CDR2 ANQGSEA. This CDR3 spans 14 amino acids. CDR3 in amino acids: CSVVAGGRTDTQYF. As DNA, the CDR3 is TGCAGCGTTGTAGCGGGAGGCCGCACAGATACGCAGTATTTT.

This clonotype was detected only a few times. The CDR3: CASSAFGSGNTIYF. The CDR3 region has the DNA TGTGCCAGCAGTGCGTTCGGTTCTGGAAACACCATATATTTT. J is TRBJ1-3 and V is TRBV25-1; D uncertain. This CDR3 is 14 amino acids long. The V end was cut by 4 bases, the J end by 1 base, with 8 bases between. Germline CDR1 reads MGHDK; CDR2 reads SYGVNS.

This clonotype appeared many times. The chain has TRBV6-1 and TRBJ1-4, with 8 nucleotides matching TRBD1. This CDR3 spans 13 amino acids. Germline CDR1 and CDR2: MNHNS and SASEGT. V trimming: 3 bases; J trimming: 12 bases; junction bases outside the gene matches: 6. The CDR3 region has the DNA TGTGCCAGCAGTGACGGACAGGGCCTAGAACTGTTTTTT. Residues: CASSDGQGLELFF.

The chain recombines TRBV4-2 with TRBJ2-1; tentatively, D is TRBD1 (6 bases). Between the trimmed V and J ends, which lost 0 bases and 5 bases, there was a span of 11 bases. The germline CDR1 and CDR2 sequences are LGHNA and YNFKEQ. The length of the CDR3 is 15 residues. This chain's CDR3 is CASSQEERDNNEQFF. CDR3 DNA sequence: TGTGCCAGCAGCCAAGAGGAAAGGGACAACAATGAGCAGTTCTTC.

This clonotype was counted only a few times. The J gene is TRBJ2-2, the V gene TRBV28, with 9 positions matching TRBD2. Germline V gene lookup returns CDR1 MDHEN and CDR2 SYDVKM. This CDR3 is 17 amino acids long. Trimming removed 5 bases from V and 3 bases from J; junction bases left unmatched: 10. The CDR3: CASSPFAGGGDTGELFF. The CDR3 DNA sequence: TGTGCCAGCAGTCCCTTTGCGGGAGGGGGCGACACCGGGGAGCTGTTTTTT.

This clonotype has just a few counts. The chain employs TRBV20-1 and TRBJ2-5; D is uncertain. Germline CDR1 DFQATT, CDR2 SNEGSKA (reference sequence). With 4 bases removed from V and 0 bases from J, the gap between germline ends came to 15 bases. The CDR3 runs 15 residues. CDR3 in amino acids: CSATPRRMNQETQYF. CDR3 nucleotides: TGCAGTGCTACTCCGCGGCGGATGAACCAAGAGACCCAGTACTTC.

By share, this clonotype ranks as medium-sized (0.01 to 0.1%). The genes are TRBV18 and TRBJ2-7, with 7 bases matching TRBD1. This CDR3 has 14 amino acids. With V trimmed by 6 bases and J by 0 bases, 5 bases remained unmatched. In germline, CDR1 is KGHSH, CDR2 LQKENI. CDR3 in DNA: TGTGCCAGCTCCACAGGGGTAGGCTCCTACGAGCAGTACTTC. Its protein is CASSTGVGSYEQYF. The variable domain in full, with the rest retrieved from reference TRBV18 and TRBJ2-7, is NAGVMQNPRHLVRRRGQEARLRCSPMKGHSHVYWYRQLPEEGLKFMVYLQKENIIDESGMPKERFSAEFPKEGPSILRIQQVVRGDSAAYFCASSTGVGSYEQYFGPGTRLTVT.

This clonotype was picked up a small number of times. The rearrangement joins TRBV19 to TRBJ2-1, with a weak D call TRBD1 (7 bases). The CDR3 length is 13 residues. Deletions cut 4 bases from V and 9 bases from J, with 13 bases between. Germline V gene data show CDR1 as LNHDA and CDR2 as SQIVND (reference sequence). The CDR3 DNA reads TGTGCCAGTAGTAAGAGGCAGGGGGGTGAGCAGTTCTTC. This codes for CASSKRQGGEQFF.

This clonotype was seen a few times. V is TRBV20-1 and J is TRBJ2-2; 7 nucleotides line up with TRBD2. Germline lookup yields CDR1 DFQATT and CDR2 SNEGSKA (reference sequence). Unmatched junction bases numbered 9, after V lost 1 base and J lost 4 bases. The CDR3 runs 16 residues. CDR3 bases: TGCAGTGCTAGAGGGGCGGGAGCGGGACCCACCGGGGAGCTGTTTTTT. Amino acid sequence: CSARGAGAGPTGELFF.

J is TRBJ2-7 and V is TRBV6-5, with D tentatively TRBD2 (6 bases). CDR1 and CDR2 (germline): MNHEY, SVGAGI. This CDR3 contains 14 residues. Trimming removed 3 bases from V and 3 bases from J, with 12 bases in between. CDR3 DNA: TGTGCCAGCAGTTATTTCGCGGGGTTCTACGAGCAGTACTTC. It encodes CASSYFAGFYEQYF.

In the case of this clonotype: The junction differs from germline at one of its ends, possibly a read error. The chain recombines TRBV6-2 or TRBV6-3 with TRBJ2-5, with 7 bases aligning to TRBD1. The CDR3 spans 13 residues. Germline CDR1 reads MNHEY; CDR2 reads SVGEGT. DNA for the CDR3: TGTGCCAGCACCCCCTGGGCAGGGGGAGACGTGAACTTC. It translates to CASTPWAGGDVNF.

This clonotype has a handful of counts. The V and J genes are TRBV6-2 or TRBV6-3 and TRBJ1-2; the D gene is possibly TRBD1 (6 bases). The V end lost 4 bases, the J end lost 3 bases, and 15 bases lay between the germline ends. The CDR3 is 15 amino acids. Germline V gives CDR1 MNHEY, CDR2 SVGEGT. CDR3: CASSSPDSPDYGYTF. The CDR3 region has the DNA TGTGCCAGCAGTTCCCCGGACAGTCCCGACTATGGCTACACCTTC.

There are a few counts of this clonotype. The V and J genes are TRBV28 and TRBJ1-5; TRBD1 aligns across 8 bases. The CDR3 extends over 18 amino acids. J gave up 4 bases and V 6 bases, and 17 bases lay outside the gene matches. Germline V CDR1 and CDR2: MDHEN, SYDVKM. CDR3 sequence (DNA): TGTGCCAGCAGCCACCCCTCTTTGGGGACAGGTGGGAATCAGCCCCAGCATTTT. Its protein product is CASSHPSLGTGGNQPQHF.

This clonotype was counted between two and nine times. J is TRBJ2-7 and V is TRBV20-1; D remains ambiguous. The CDR3 sequence is 13 residues long. Germline assignment: CDR1 DFQATT and CDR2 SNEGSKA (reference sequence). Trimming cost V 2 bases and J 2 bases, with 10 bases left between them. The CDR3 DNA sequence: TGCAGTGCTAGAAGCGTTTCGCCCTACGAGCAGTACTTC. The encoded protein is CSARSVSPYEQYF.